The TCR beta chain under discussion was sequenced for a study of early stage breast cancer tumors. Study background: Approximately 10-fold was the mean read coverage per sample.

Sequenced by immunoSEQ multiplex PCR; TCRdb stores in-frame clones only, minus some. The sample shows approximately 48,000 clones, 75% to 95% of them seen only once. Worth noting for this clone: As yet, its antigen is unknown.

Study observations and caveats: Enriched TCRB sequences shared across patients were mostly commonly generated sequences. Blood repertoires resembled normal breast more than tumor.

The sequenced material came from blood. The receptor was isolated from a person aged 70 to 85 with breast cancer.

CDR3 sequence reads: CASSRQETNTGELFF. The CDR3 DNA reads as TGTGCCAGCAGCCGACAGGAAACGAACACCGGGGAGCTGTTTTTT. The V gene is TRBV6-5, the J gene TRBJ2-2, with a possible D match to TRBD1 (6 bases). V lost 6 bases and J lost 0, with 11 bases in between. Germline V gene data show CDR1 as MNHEY and CDR2 as SVGAGI. The CDR3 has 15 residues.